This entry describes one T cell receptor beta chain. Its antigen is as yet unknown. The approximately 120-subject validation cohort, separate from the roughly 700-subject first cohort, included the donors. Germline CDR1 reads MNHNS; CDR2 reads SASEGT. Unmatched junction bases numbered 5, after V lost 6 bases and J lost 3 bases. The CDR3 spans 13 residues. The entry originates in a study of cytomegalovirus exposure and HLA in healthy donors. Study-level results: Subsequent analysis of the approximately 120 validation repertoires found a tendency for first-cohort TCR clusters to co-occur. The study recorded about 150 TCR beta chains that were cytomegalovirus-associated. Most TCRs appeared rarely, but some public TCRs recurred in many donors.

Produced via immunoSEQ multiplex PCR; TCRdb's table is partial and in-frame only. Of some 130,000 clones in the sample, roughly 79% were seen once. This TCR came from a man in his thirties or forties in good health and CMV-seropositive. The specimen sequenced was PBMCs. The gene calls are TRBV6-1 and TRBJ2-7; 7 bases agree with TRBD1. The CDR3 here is CASSKGQLYEQYF. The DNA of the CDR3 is TGTGCCAGCAGCAAGGGACAGCTCTACGAGCAGTACTTC.